The 18 T cell receptor beta chains reported below all come from one sample, sequenced in a study of T cell repertoires in cytomegalovirus infection. TCRdb reanalysed the reads using MiXCR and keeps one entry per CDR3 protein. The sample comprises approximately 140,000 distinct CDR3 sequences, roughly 9% of which are singletons, and over 9.5% rests with the top ten. Sequencing input: PBMCs. Receptors originate from a human donor in good health (CMV status not recorded). Some clones in this sample may be carry-over from other donors' samples.

V is TRBV9 and J is TRBJ2-7; D gene unclear. Trimming took 7 bases from V and 4 from J, leaving 9 bases between them. CDR1 and CDR2 (germline): SGDLS, YYNGEE. The CDR3 contains 11 residues. DNA for the CDR3: TGTGCCAGCGGTTCACGATACGAGCAGTACTTC. Translated: CASGSRYEQYF.

This clonotype was picked up many times. The V gene is TRBV29-1, the J gene TRBJ1-5; 8 bases line up with TRBD1. This CDR3 has 14 amino acids. Germline CDR1 SQVTM, CDR2 ANQGSEA. V gave up 4 bases and J gave up 4 bases; unmatched junction bases: 6. The DNA for the CDR3 is TGCAGCGTTGGAGGACAGGGCCTAAATCAGCCCCAGCATTTT. Residues: CSVGGQGLNQPQHF.

This sequence joins TRBV14 and TRBJ2-2; possibly TRBD2 for D (6 bases). The germline CDR1 and CDR2 sequences are SGHDN and FVKESK. The V and J ends lost 1 base and 3 bases respectively, with 9 bases between them. The CDR3 has 15 residues. Written as DNA, the CDR3 is TGTGCCAGCAGCCAAGGACGGGGGTACACCGGGGAGCTGTTTTTT. Amino acid sequence: CASSQGRGYTGELFF.

This clonotype was detected ten times or more. The chain combines TRBV20-1 with TRBJ2-7; TRBD1 matches 7 bases. The V gene's germline CDR1 is DFQATT and CDR2 SNEGSKA (reference sequence). The CDR3 contains 15 residues. V lost 3 bases to trimming and J lost 1 base; unmatched junction nucleotides: 9. The CDR3 is CSASLGTVSSYEQYF. In DNA, the CDR3 is TGCAGTGCTAGCCTTGGGACAGTAAGTTCCTACGAGCAGTACTTC.

This clonotype was counted a few times. The rearrangement links TRBV28 to TRBJ1-2, with TRBD1 identical over 12 bases. The CDR3 extends over 16 amino acids. Germline V CDR1 and CDR2: MDHEN, SYDVKM. V lost 5 bases to trimming and J lost 8 bases; unmatched junction nucleotides: 12. The CDR3 loop is CASSTSPGTGGRGYTF. DNA of the CDR3: TGTGCCAGCAGTACCTCGCCCGGGACAGGGGGCAGGGGCTACACCTTC.

This clonotype was counted ten times or more. The gene calls are TRBV30 and TRBJ2-1, with D perhaps matching TRBD2 (6 bases). The CDR3 length is 13 residues. V was pared by 0 bases and J by 10 bases, with 13 bases between. Looked up from germline, CDR1 is GTSNPN and CDR2 is SVGIG (reference sequence). The CDR3 loop reads CAWSVPGGVEQFF. CDR3 bases: TGTGCCTGGAGTGTACCGGGCGGGGTAGAGCAGTTCTTC. Based on the CDR3 plus reference TRBV30 and TRBJ2-1, the full variable domain is SQTIHQWPATLVQPVGSPLSLECTVEGTSNPNLYWYRQAAGRGLQLLFYSVGIGQISSEVPQNLSASRPQDRQFILSSKKLLLSDSGFYLCAWSVPGGVEQFFGPGTRLTVL.

This sequence joins TRBV7-9 and TRBJ1-5, with D uncertain. V was trimmed by 3 bases and J by 5 bases, leaving 5 bases between them. The CDR3 is 12 amino acids. Per germline, CDR1 SEHNR and CDR2 FQNEAQ (reference sequence). The chain's CDR3 is CASSFGDQPQHF. Written as DNA, the CDR3 is TGTGCCAGCAGCTTCGGAGATCAGCCCCAGCATTTT.

There are a few counts of this clonotype. This chain joins TRBV29-1 and TRBJ2-7, with TRBD1 matching over 11 bases. Germline values: CDR1 SQVTM, CDR2 ANQGSEA. V trimming: 0 bases; J trimming: 7 bases; junction bases outside the gene matches: 5. The CDR3 is 14 residues long. CDR3 sequence: CSVEDGQGAEEQYF. The CDR3 DNA follows: TGCAGCGTTGAAGACGGACAGGGGGCTGAAGAGCAGTACTTC.

This clonotype was observed many times. The chain recombines TRBV2 with TRBJ2-1; TRBD2 aligns across 11 bases. Germline V gene data show CDR1 as SNHLY and CDR2 as FYNNEI. Trimming took 6 bases from V and 4 from J; bases not matched to a gene: 5. The CDR3 spans 15 residues. This chain's CDR3 is CASSVTSGGYNEQFF. The CDR3 nucleotides read TGTGCCAGCAGCGTCACTAGCGGGGGATACAATGAGCAGTTCTTC.

The chain carries TRBV28 and TRBJ1-1; no definite D call. Germline V gene lookup returns CDR1 MDHEN and CDR2 SYDVKM. The CDR3 runs 13 residues. V was clipped by 5 bases and J by 7 bases, with 14 bases between them. The CDR3 loop reads CASSLPGLGEAFF. The CDR3 nucleotides read TGTGCCAGCAGTCTGCCTGGCCTTGGTGAAGCTTTCTTT.

This clonotype was picked up a small number of times. This chain uses TRBV28 with TRBJ2-7; a possible D gene is TRBD1 (5 bases). This CDR3 has 15 residues. V lost 5 bases, J lost 1 base, and 15 bases lay in between. Germline CDR1 reads MDHEN; CDR2 reads SYDVKM. The CDR3 spells CASSTYRQSSYEQYF. CDR3 DNA sequence: TGTGCCAGCAGTACGTACAGACAGTCATCCTACGAGCAGTACTTC.

The sample holds many counts of this clonotype. V is TRBV7-8 and J is TRBJ1-1, with 9 positions matching TRBD1. Germline trimming cut 6 bases from V and 3 bases from J; bases unmatched to any gene: 17. This CDR3 comprises 18 residues. Germline V lookup: CDR1 SGHVS, CDR2 FQNEAQ. Written as DNA, the CDR3 is TGTGCCAGCAGTCCTCCCGACAGGGGGATGATTTCGGACACTGAAGCTTTCTTT. Its translation is CASSPPDRGMISDTEAFF.

This clonotype appeared many times. The genes are TRBV7-2 and TRBJ2-1; D is uncertain. The V and J ends lost 1 base and 8 bases respectively, with 15 bases between them. The CDR3 runs 15 residues. Per germline, CDR1 SGHTA and CDR2 FQGNSA. CDR3 residues: CASSLVSTGVDEQFF. Written as DNA, the CDR3 is TGTGCCAGCAGCTTAGTTTCTACGGGTGTGGATGAGCAGTTCTTC.

J is TRBJ1-1 and V is TRBV5-1, with D tentatively TRBD1 (6 bases). The CDR3 has 13 amino acids. Germline V gene sequence: CDR1 SGHRS, CDR2 YFSETQ. V dropped 1 base and J dropped 3 bases, with 7 bases sitting between them. The CDR3 loop is CASSLRGHTEAFF. The CDR3 region has the DNA TGCGCCAGCAGCTTGCGGGGGCACACTGAAGCTTTCTTT.

This clonotype was counted many times. The chain is built from TRBV7-2 and TRBJ2-1; D perhaps matches TRBD1 (5 bases). The CDR3 has 14 amino acids. V was shortened by 0 bases and J by 4 bases, with 7 bases between the two germline ends. Per germline, CDR1 SGHTA and CDR2 FQGNSA. The CDR3 DNA is TGTGCCAGCAGCTTAGCGGGGCGATACAATGAGCAGTTCTTC. Translation: CASSLAGRYNEQFF.

This clonotype was observed many times. The J gene is TRBJ1-5, the V gene TRBV28; D may be TRBD1 (5 bases). In germline, CDR1 is MDHEN, CDR2 SYDVKM. The V gene lost 6 bases and the J gene lost 8 bases, with 14 bases spanning the gap. This CDR3 region has 13 residues. The CDR3 region is CASRNPTGEPQHF. CDR3 bases: TGTGCCAGCAGGAACCCAACGGGGGAGCCCCAGCATTTT.

The table lists this clonotype with many counts. The V and J genes are TRBV14 and TRBJ2-1; D is unclear. The ends were cut back, 1 base at V and 9 bases at J, with 10 bases in the middle. The germline gives CDR1 SGHDN, CDR2 FVKESK. There are 13 residues in the CDR3. The CDR3 here is CASSQAYQTEQFF. CDR3 bases: TGTGCCAGCAGCCAAGCTTACCAGACTGAGCAGTTCTTC.

This clonotype was found many times. The genes are TRBV7-8 and TRBJ2-1; 9 bases are a match to TRBD1. The CDR3 has 16 amino acids. After removal of 7 bases from V and 12 bases from J, the junction contained 19 bases not matched to a gene. CDR1 and CDR2 (germline): SGHVS, FQNEAQ. The CDR3 bases are TGTGCCAGCACCCCCGACAGGACAGGGGCTACAGGGGCGCAGTTCTTC. This sequence encodes CASTPDRTGATGAQFF.